The 24 T cell receptor beta chains below all came from one sample that was sequenced in a study of blood T cells in healthy people across ages. Using a J-beta primer mix together with a sample-barcoded 5' primer, a second PCR was run for about 7 to 12 cycles. Each CDR3 protein is one row after TCRdb ran MiXCR on the 5' RACE reads. The table includes about 540,000 distinct CDR3 sequences, around 24% detected once. This sample was also put to use in a study of T cells of mothers and their children.

The source material was blood. All receptors come from a boy aged 5-17 years in good health.

This chain uses TRBV25-1 with TRBJ2-1, with 14 bases lining up with TRBD2. The V gene's germline CDR1 is MGHDK and CDR2 SYGVNS. The CDR3 is made up of 17 amino acids. The J segment lost 7 bases and the V segment lost 4 bases, leaving 9 bases of the junction unmatched. The CDR3 spells CASSVGAGLAGVNEQFF. The CDR3 region has the DNA TGTGCCAGCAGTGTAGGTGCGGGACTAGCGGGAGTTAATGAGCAGTTCTTC.

The V call is TRBV7-2, the J call TRBJ2-3; 7 nucleotides line up with TRBD2. The CDR3 runs to 16 residues. V gave up 1 base and J gave up 4 bases; unmatched junction bases: 8. CDR1 SGHTA and CDR2 FQGNSA come from the germline V gene. The CDR3 here is CASSLVTSYLSDTQYF. CDR3 bases: TGTGCCAGCAGCTTAGTGACTAGCTACTTGTCAGATACGCAGTATTTT. The whole variable domain, remainder taken from reference TRBV7-2 and TRBJ2-3, is GAGVSQSPSNKVTEKGKDVELRCDPISGHTALYWYRQSLGQGLEFLIYFQGNSAPDKSGLPSDRFSAERTGGSVSTLTIQRTQQEDSAVYLCASSLVTSYLSDTQYFGPGTRLTVL.

This clonotype was counted only a few times. V and J are TRBV27 and TRBJ2-5; D is possibly TRBD1 (5 bases). The germline gives CDR1 MNHEY, CDR2 SMNVEV (reference sequence). The CDR3 covers 13 residues. The germline V and J ends were trimmed by 2 bases and 4 bases, with 8 bases remaining between them. This chain's CDR3 is CASSLIGAETQYF. For the CDR3, the DNA is TGTGCCAGCAGTTTAATTGGGGCAGAGACCCAGTACTTC.

This clonotype came up a few times. The rearrangement links TRBV6-5 to TRBJ2-3; D is undetermined. The ends were cut back, 5 bases at V and 9 bases at J, with 12 bases in the middle. The CDR3 covers 12 residues. CDR1 MNHEY and CDR2 SVGAGI come from the germline V gene. The CDR3 loop is CASSQNEETQYF. The CDR3 nucleotides are TGTGCCAGCAGTCAAAACGAGGAGACGCAGTATTTT.

This clonotype was picked up a small number of times. This chain links TRBV14 with TRBJ2-4, with 7 bases aligning to TRBD2. The ends lost 4 bases at V and 0 bases at J; junction bases unmatched: 9. The V gene's germline CDR1 is SGHDN and CDR2 FVKESK. This CDR3 has 17 amino acids. The CDR3 loop is CASSPGLVGLAKNIQYF. CDR3 bases: TGTGCCAGCAGCCCCGGACTAGTCGGGCTAGCCAAAAACATTCAGTACTTC.

This chain connects TRBV29-1 to TRBJ2-5; D is unclear. V was cut by 5 bases and J by 2 bases, with 15 bases left in between. This CDR3 region has 14 residues. Germline CDR1 is SQVTM and CDR2 is ANQGSEA. CDR3 region: CSVRPRLRQETQYF. Here the CDR3 DNA reads TGCAGCGTTCGACCACGTTTGAGGCAAGAGACCCAGTACTTC.

This clonotype has only a few counts. This CDR3 is CASRVPGQRTSGANVLTF. The CDR3 DNA reads TGTGCCAGCAGAGTACCGGGACAGCGCACCTCTGGGGCCAACGTCCTGACTTTC. This chain links TRBV7-9 with TRBJ2-6; 7 positions match TRBD1. The ends lost 6 bases at V and 0 bases at J; junction bases unmatched: 11. CDR3 size: 18 residues. The germline V gene has CDR1 SEHNR and CDR2 FQNEAQ (reference sequence).

This clonotype was seen a handful of times. The genes are TRBV28 and TRBJ2-7; TRBD2 aligns across 11 bases. This CDR3 contains 13 residues. Germline V gene lookup returns CDR1 MDHEN and CDR2 SYDVKM. The V and J ends lost 7 bases and 9 bases, in that order; junction bases with no gene match: 8. The CDR3 region has the DNA TGTGCCAGCAACATAGCGGGAGGGCCCGGGCAGTACTTC. Amino acid sequence: CASNIAGGPGQYF.

The chain carries TRBV27 and TRBJ2-1, with D perhaps TRBD2 (6 bases). The J call is uncertain, as TRBJ2-7 better fits the DNA end. The length of the CDR3 is 15 residues. The germline CDR1 and CDR2 sequences are MNHEY and SMNVEV (reference sequence). CDR3 in amino acids: CASSWGGTPRYEQYF. DNA for the CDR3: TGTGCCAGCAGCTGGGGCGGGACGCCCCGCTACGAGCAGTACTTC.

CDR3 DNA sequence: TGTGCCAGCAGTCACGGGAATAACTATGGCTACACCTTC. Its translation: CASSHGNNYGYTF. The rearrangement joins TRBV6-6 to TRBJ1-2; D remains ambiguous. There are 13 residues in the CDR3. V was pared by 5 bases and J by 1 base, with 8 bases between. In germline, CDR1 is MNHNY, CDR2 SVGAGI (reference sequence).

This clonotype was seen ten or more times. The rearrangement links TRBV7-8 to TRBJ2-5; TRBD1 matches 8 bases. The J call may be mistaken, given a closer DNA end match to TRBJ2-1. There are 13 residues in the CDR3. CDR1 and CDR2 from the germline V gene are SGHVS and FQNEAQ. The CDR3 spells CASSHDRGQEQFF. The CDR3 nucleotides are TGTGCCAGCAGCCATGACAGGGGACAGGAGCAGTTCTTC.

This chain uses TRBV4-3 with TRBJ2-4, with D possibly being TRBD1 (6 bases). Germline values: CDR1 LGHNA, CDR2 YSLEER. Trimming left V 5 bases short and J 2 bases short, with 13 bases between. This CDR3 has 15 amino acids. The CDR3 DNA follows: TGCGCCAGCAGCGAACACAGGGAATCCAAAAACATTCAGTACTTC. Translation gives CASSEHRESKNIQYF.

This clonotype was detected a few times. This sequence joins TRBV28 and TRBJ2-7, with 13 bases identical to TRBD2. This CDR3 is built from 14 residues. V gave up 6 bases and J gave up 7 bases; unmatched junction bases: 6. Germline assignment: CDR1 MDHEN and CDR2 SYDVKM. The CDR3: CASSQTSGGQEQYF. CDR3 in DNA: TGTGCCAGCAGCCAGACTAGCGGGGGGCAGGAGCAGTACTTC.

In regard to this clonotype: At one boundary the junction diverges from the germline segment, which might be a read error. This rearrangement joins TRBV20-1 to TRBJ2-2; TRBD1 matches at 9 bases. The CDR3 runs to 17 residues. Germline values: CDR1 DFQATT, CDR2 SNEGSKA (reference sequence). DNA of the CDR3: TGCAATGCTAGAGATCTACAGGGGGCCGGGGGCACCGGGGAGCTGTTTTTT. It is translated as CNARDLQGAGGTGELFF.

Many counts were recorded for this clonotype. The CDR3 here is CASSQGLSQETQYF. The CDR3 bases are TGCGCCAGCAGCCAAGGATTATCCCAAGAGACCCAGTACTTC. The gene calls are TRBV4-3 and TRBJ2-5; D is unclear. The V end lost 1 base, the J end lost 1 base, and 7 bases lay between the germline ends. CDR1 is LGHNA, CDR2 YSLEER, per germline. This CDR3 is 14 amino acids long.

This clonotype was seen at least ten times. The J gene is TRBJ2-4, the V gene TRBV6-2 or TRBV6-3; D gene ambiguous. The CDR3 is 15 amino acids. Germline V gene lookup returns CDR1 MNHEY and CDR2 SVGEGT. The V end was cut by 3 bases, the J end by 1 base, with 10 bases between. The CDR3 DNA is TGTGCCAGCAGTTATTTGGCTGCGGCCAAAAACATTCAGTACTTC. Translated, it gives CASSYLAAAKNIQYF.

The V and J genes are TRBV5-1 and TRBJ2-3; D is perhaps TRBD2 (6 bases). The CDR3 runs to 14 residues. Germline CDR1 reads SGHRS; CDR2 reads YFSETQ. V was cut by 1 base and J by 4 bases, with 10 bases left in between. DNA of the CDR3: TGCGCCAGCAGCTTGACTAGCCGGGCAGATACGCAGTATTTT. This gives the protein CASSLTSRADTQYF. The full variable domain, rest sourced from reference TRBV5-1 and TRBJ2-3, is KAGVTQTPRYLIKTRGQQVTLSCSPISGHRSVSWYQQTPGQGLQFLFEYFSETQRNKGNFPGRFSGRQFSNSRSEMNVSTLELGDSALYLCASSLTSRADTQYFGPGTRLTVL.

In regard to this clonotype: An end of the junction does not agree with germline; a read error may underlie this. The chain joins TRBV29-1 to TRBJ1-4; TRBD1 aligns across 7 bases. There are 18 residues in the CDR3. The germline V gene encodes CDR1 SQVTM and CDR2 ANQGSEA. CDR3 amino acids: CSVTQGGCTYKGSEWIPF. DNA of the CDR3: TGCAGCGTAACGCAGGGGGGGTGCACTTATAAGGGGAGCGAGTGGATACCTTTT.

This clonotype has only a few counts. The chain's CDR3 is CAIRETGGNYGYTF. The CDR3 DNA follows: TGTGCCATCAGGGAGACAGGGGGTAACTATGGCTACACCTTC. The gene calls are TRBV10-3 and TRBJ1-2; the match to TRBD1 covers 9 bases. CDR3 length equals 14 residues. V dropped 6 bases and J dropped 1; count of bases not matched to a gene: 3. In germline, CDR1 is ENHRY, CDR2 SYGVKD.

This clonotype was seen a few times. This sequence joins TRBV10-3 and TRBJ1-6; TRBD1 aligns across 8 bases. The CDR3 is 14 residues long. V gave up 6 bases and J gave up 5 bases; unmatched junction bases: 3. Per germline, CDR1 ENHRY and CDR2 SYGVKD. This CDR3 is CAISQGADNSPLHF. As DNA, the CDR3 is TGTGCCATCAGCCAGGGGGCGGATAATTCACCCCTCCACTTT.

This clonotype was detected a few times. V usage is TRBV5-1 and J usage is TRBJ1-2; D possibly corresponds to TRBD1 (6 bases). V was clipped by 4 bases and J by 9 bases, with 19 bases between them. Germline loops: CDR1 SGHRS, CDR2 YFSETQ. This CDR3 is 14 amino acids long. The DNA of the CDR3 is TGCGCCAGCAGCGGAGCCGGACAGCCGGATCGCTACACCTTC. Translation gives CASSGAGQPDRYTF.

As for this clonotype: Germline is not matched at one junction end, which may reflect a read error. The chain employs TRBV4-3 and TRBJ2-5; no definite D call. The J call may be wrong; the DNA end is better matched by TRBJ2-7. CDR3 length equals 15 residues. Germline V CDR1 and CDR2: LGHNA, YSLEER. In DNA form, the CDR3 reads TGCGTCAGCAGCCAAGATAGAGACTCCTCCTACGAGCAGTACTTC. Its protein is CVSSQDRDSSYEQYF.

The chain couples TRBV7-6 to TRBJ2-7; D possibly corresponds to TRBD1 (6 bases). CDR3 length: 16 residues. The V gene's germline CDR1 is SGHVS and CDR2 FNYEAQ. Trimming took off 2 bases at V and 0 bases at J, with 14 bases between the two ends. CDR3 bases: TGTGCCAGCAGCTTAACAGGAACAGGGCTCTCCTACGAGCAGTACTTC. Its protein is CASSLTGTGLSYEQYF. Based on the CDR3 plus reference TRBV7-6 and TRBJ2-7, the full variable domain is GAGVSQSPRYKVTKRGQDVALRCDPISGHVSLYWYRQALGQGPEFLTYFNYEAQQDKSGLPNDRFSAERPEGSISTLTIQRTEQRDSAMYRCASSLTGTGLSYEQYFGPGTRLTVT.

The chain carries TRBV4-3 and TRBJ1-2, with D unclear. The germline V and J ends were trimmed by 0 bases and 0 bases, with 8 bases remaining between them. The germline CDR1 and CDR2 sequences are LGHNA and YSLEER. The CDR3 extends over 15 amino acids. The CDR3 sequence is CASSQDAGPNYGYTF. The CDR3 coding sequence is TGCGCCAGCAGCCAAGATGCTGGACCTAACTATGGCTACACCTTC.